Listed below are T cell receptor beta chains from one sample, sequenced in a study of T-cell reconstitution after alpha-beta-depleted transplantation in children. MiXCR, run by TCRdb on the PCR reads, gives a single entry per CDR3 protein. The profile shows roughly 200,000 distinct CDR3 sequences, roughly 11% of them singletons. The sequencing here drew on PBMCs, taken before TCRalphabeta/CD19-depleted stem cell transplant. These TCRs come from a child under two years old with acute myeloid leukemia, due to receive a stem cell transplant. The conserved cysteine and the conserved F or W are not part of the CDR3 here. The order of the fields is D gene, clone size, V gene, J gene, CDR3 protein. D genes are given only for firm matches. Clone size, where shown, is once, few, many, or a class for clones that have expanded.

D: .; size: many; V: TRBV12-3/TRBV12-4; J: TRBJ2-1; CDR3: ASSLAIGEQF
D: .; size: many; V: TRBV7-8; J: TRBJ2-7; CDR3: ASSLARLNEQY
D: TRBD1; size: many; V: TRBV19; J: TRBJ2-2; CDR3: ASSQGTANTGELF
D: .; size: few; V: TRBV30; J: TRBJ2-3; CDR3: AWNKGLGADTQY
D: .; size: many; V: TRBV20-1; J: TRBJ2-1; CDR3: SARAPQRTQF
D: TRBD2; size: many; V: TRBV7-9; J: TRBJ2-3; CDR3: ASSPRKPSGKEADTQY
D: .; size: many; V: TRBV20-1; J: TRBJ1-6; CDR3: SAREGGSYNSPLH
D: .; size: many; V: TRBV4-2; J: TRBJ2-7; CDR3: ASSQLRDSSYEQY
D: .; size: many; V: TRBV20-1; J: TRBJ1-5; CDR3: SASVNGNQPQH
D: TRBD1; size: many; V: TRBV19; J: TRBJ2-5; CDR3: ASSAGGWETQY
D: TRBD1; size: many; V: TRBV10-3; J: TRBJ2-7; CDR3: AISENRGLSYEQY
D: .; size: many; V: TRBV20-1; J: TRBJ2-1; CDR3: SARDVGVSNEQF
D: .; size: .; V: TRBV6-5; J: TRBJ2-3; CDR3: ASSYSGWTSTDTQY
D: TRBD2; size: .; V: TRBV6-1; J: TRBJ2-7; CDR3: ASRPNERGVYEQY
D: TRBD1; size: few; V: TRBV7-3; J: TRBJ1-1; CDR3: ASSAQGAAF
D: .; size: many; V: TRBV28; J: TRBJ2-7; CDR3: ASRRDISSYEQY
D: .; size: many; V: TRBV7-2; J: TRBJ2-7; CDR3: ASSLAGTPVVDEQY
D: .; size: many; V: TRBV3-1; J: TRBJ1-3; CDR3: ASSQGVSSGNTIY
D: .; size: many; V: TRBV12-3/TRBV12-4; J: TRBJ1-5; CDR3: ASSLDGLNQPQH
D: .; size: many; V: TRBV6-5; J: TRBJ2-7; CDR3: ASSYSQGSGYEQY
D: TRBD2; size: many; V: TRBV11-3; J: TRBJ2-1; CDR3: ASSFPRLAGVPYNEQF
D: .; size: .; V: TRBV7-9; J: TRBJ2-3; CDR3: ASSLREGTDTQY
D: .; size: many; V: TRBV20-1; J: TRBJ1-2; CDR3: SARDLGGYGYT
D: .; size: .; V: TRBV5-1; J: TRBJ2-4; CDR3: ASSHSFRAAKNIQY
D: .; size: many; V: TRBV28; J: TRBJ2-5; CDR3: ASSPSRRKTQY
D: .; size: many; V: TRBV27; J: TRBJ2-7; CDR3: ASSLSSVSYEQY
D: .; size: many; V: TRBV20-1; J: TRBJ1-2; CDR3: SAREPNYGYT
D: .; size: few; V: TRBV7-2; J: TRBJ2-5; CDR3: ASSLGLYRDGETQY
D: TRBD1; size: many; V: TRBV12-3/TRBV12-4; J: TRBJ2-4; CDR3: ASSRDRVGIQY
D: .; size: many; V: TRBV5-1; J: TRBJ1-1; CDR3: ASSPSWRGNTEAF
D: .; size: many; V: TRBV10-3; J: TRBJ2-2; CDR3: AISDRGSSGELF
D: .; size: .; V: TRBV20-1; J: TRBJ1-2; CDR3: SATVGGTYGYT